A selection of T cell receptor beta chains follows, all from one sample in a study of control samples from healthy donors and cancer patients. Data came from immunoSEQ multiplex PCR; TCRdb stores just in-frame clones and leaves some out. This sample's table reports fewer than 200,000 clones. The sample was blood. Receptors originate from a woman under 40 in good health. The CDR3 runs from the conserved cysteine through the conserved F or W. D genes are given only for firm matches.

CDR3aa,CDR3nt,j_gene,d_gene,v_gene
CASSPGGGHNEQYF,TGTGCCAGCAGCCCCGGGGGGGGGCATAACGAGCAGTACTTC,TRBJ2-7,TRBD2,TRBV28
CASVKRAPRGYGYTF,TGTGCCAGCGTCAAGAGGGCCCCCAGGGGCTATGGCTACACCTTC,TRBJ1-2,-,TRBV11-2
CSVGGQGRDTQYF,TGCAGCGTTGGTGGGCAGGGTAGAGATACGCAGTATTTT,TRBJ2-3,-,TRBV29-1
CASRTPPGTSGSSTRSSYNEQFF,TGTGCCAGCAGAACACCTCCCGGGACTAGCGGATCCAGCACCCGATCATCCTACAATGAGCAGTTCTTC,TRBJ2-1,TRBD2,TRBV28
CASSNTGPRNQPQHF,TGTGCCAGTAGCAACACAGGCCCCCGAAATCAGCCCCAGCATTTT,TRBJ1-5,-,TRBV19
CASSLTSASSNEQFF,TGTGCCAGCAGCTTAACTAGCGCATCCTCTAATGAGCAGTTCTTC,TRBJ2-1,-,TRBV7-3
CASSITGARNYGYTF,TGTGCCAGTAGTATCACAGGGGCAAGAAACTATGGCTACACCTTC,TRBJ1-2,TRBD1,TRBV19
CASSPRLIAGELFF,TGTGCCAGCAGTCCCCGACTAATTGCCGGGGAGCTGTTTTTT,TRBJ2-2,-,TRBV7-9
CASSRPQGPEAFF,TGTGCCAGTAGTAGACCACAGGGGCCTGAAGCTTTCTTT,TRBJ1-1,TRBD1,TRBV19
CASRRQGVKAYEQYF,TGTGCCAGCAGACGACAGGGGGTGAAGGCCTACGAGCAGTACTTC,TRBJ2-7,TRBD1,TRBV3-1/TRBV3-2
CASSLILPKRQGENYGYTF,TGTGCCAGCAGCTTAATTCTCCCCAAAAGGCAGGGGGAGAACTATGGCTACACCTTC,TRBJ1-2,TRBD1,TRBV7-8
CASSPDSHTQYF,TGTGCCAGCAGTCCGGACAGCCATACGCAGTATTTT,TRBJ2-3,-,TRBV28
CASGSGGGYGYTF,TGTGCCAGCGGGTCGGGGGGCGGCTATGGCTACACCTTC,TRBJ1-2,-,TRBV27
CASSTGQVTEAFF,TGTGCCAGTAGTACCGGACAGGTGACTGAAGCTTTCTTT,TRBJ1-1,TRBD1,TRBV19
CATSRDRVRVDAFF,TGTGCCACCAGCAGAGATAGGGTCAGGGTGGACGCTTTCTTT,TRBJ1-1,-,TRBV15
CAISEFLTGGEQYF,TGTGCCATCAGTGAGTTCCTGACAGGGGGCGAGCAGTACTTC,TRBJ2-7,TRBD1,TRBV10-3
CASSPRDRGNSEAFF,TGTGCCAGCTCACCCCGGGACAGGGGGAATTCTGAAGCTTTCTTT,TRBJ1-1,TRBD1,TRBV18
CASISLSGGETQYF,TGTGCCAGCATCTCACTTAGCGGGGGGGAGACCCAGTACTTC,TRBJ2-5,TRBD2,TRBV11-2
CASSRTSGGLNEQFF,TGTGCCAGCTCACGGACTAGCGGGGGCCTAAATGAGCAGTTCTTC,TRBJ2-1,TRBD2,TRBV18
CASSHRTGSRGGTF,TGTGCCAGCAGCCACCGGACAGGGTCTCGGGGGGGAACCTTC,TRBJ1-2,TRBD1,TRBV3-1/TRBV3-2
CASSLGRASSYEQYF,TGTGCCAGCAGCTTAGGGCGGGCGAGCTCCTACGAGCAGTACTTC,TRBJ2-7,-,TRBV13
CASSSPGGNQPQHF,TGTGCCAGTAGTTCGCCAGGGGGCAATCAGCCCCAGCATTTT,TRBJ1-5,-,TRBV19